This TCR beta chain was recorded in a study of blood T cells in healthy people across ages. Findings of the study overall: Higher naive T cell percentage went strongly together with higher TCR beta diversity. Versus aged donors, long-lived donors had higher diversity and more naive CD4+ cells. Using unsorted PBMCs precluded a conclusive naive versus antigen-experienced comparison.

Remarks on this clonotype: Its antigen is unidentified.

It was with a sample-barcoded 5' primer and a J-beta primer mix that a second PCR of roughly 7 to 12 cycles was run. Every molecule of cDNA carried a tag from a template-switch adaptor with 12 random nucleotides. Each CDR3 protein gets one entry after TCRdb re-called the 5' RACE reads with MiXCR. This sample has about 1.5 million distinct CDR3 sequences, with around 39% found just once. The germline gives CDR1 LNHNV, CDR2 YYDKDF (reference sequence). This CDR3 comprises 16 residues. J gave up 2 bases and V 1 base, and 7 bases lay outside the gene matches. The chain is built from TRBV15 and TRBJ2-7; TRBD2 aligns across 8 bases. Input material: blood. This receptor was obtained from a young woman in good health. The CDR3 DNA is TGTGCCACCAGCAGAGGAGCGGCGGGAGGAACCTACGAGCAGTACTTC. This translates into CATSRGAAGGTYEQYF. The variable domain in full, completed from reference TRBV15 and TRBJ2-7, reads DAMVIQNPRYQVTQFGKPVTLSCSQTLNHNVMYWYQQKSSQAPKLLFHYYDKDFNNEADTPDNFQSRRPNTSFCFLDIRSPGLGDTAMYLCATSRGAAGGTYEQYFGPGTRLTVT.